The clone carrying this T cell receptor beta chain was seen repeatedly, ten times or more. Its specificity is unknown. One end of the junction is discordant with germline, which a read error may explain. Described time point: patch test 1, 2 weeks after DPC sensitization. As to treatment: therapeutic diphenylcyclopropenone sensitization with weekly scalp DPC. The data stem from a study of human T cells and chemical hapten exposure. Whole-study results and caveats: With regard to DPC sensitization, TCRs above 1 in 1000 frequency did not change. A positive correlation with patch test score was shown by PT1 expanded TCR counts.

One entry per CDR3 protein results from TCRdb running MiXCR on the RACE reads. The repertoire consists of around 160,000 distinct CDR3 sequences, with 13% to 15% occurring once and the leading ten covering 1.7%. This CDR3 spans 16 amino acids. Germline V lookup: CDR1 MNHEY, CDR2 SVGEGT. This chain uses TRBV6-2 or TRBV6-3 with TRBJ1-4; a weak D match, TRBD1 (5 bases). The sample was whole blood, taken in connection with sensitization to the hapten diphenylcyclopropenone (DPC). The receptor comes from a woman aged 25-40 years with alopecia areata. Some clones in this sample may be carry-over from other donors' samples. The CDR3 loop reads CASSRGRAPTNEKLFF. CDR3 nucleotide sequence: TGTGCCAGCAGTCGCGGCAGGGCGCCAACGAATGAAAAACTGTTTTTT.